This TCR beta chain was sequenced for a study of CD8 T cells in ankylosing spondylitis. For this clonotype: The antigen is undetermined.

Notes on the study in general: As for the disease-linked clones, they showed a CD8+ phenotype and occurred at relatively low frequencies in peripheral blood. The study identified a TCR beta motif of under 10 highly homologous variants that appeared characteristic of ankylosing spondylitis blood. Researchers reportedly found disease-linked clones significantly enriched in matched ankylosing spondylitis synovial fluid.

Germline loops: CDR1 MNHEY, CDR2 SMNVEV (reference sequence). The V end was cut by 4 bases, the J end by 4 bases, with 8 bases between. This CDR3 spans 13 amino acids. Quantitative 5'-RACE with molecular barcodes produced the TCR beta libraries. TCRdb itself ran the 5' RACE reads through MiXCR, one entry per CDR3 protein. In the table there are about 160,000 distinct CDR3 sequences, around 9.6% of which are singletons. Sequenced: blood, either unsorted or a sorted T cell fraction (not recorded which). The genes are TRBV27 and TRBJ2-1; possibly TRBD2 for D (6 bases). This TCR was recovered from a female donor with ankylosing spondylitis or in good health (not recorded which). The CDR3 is CASSSEGYNEQFF. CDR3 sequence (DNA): TGTGCCAGCAGTTCGGAGGGTTACAATGAGCAGTTCTTC.